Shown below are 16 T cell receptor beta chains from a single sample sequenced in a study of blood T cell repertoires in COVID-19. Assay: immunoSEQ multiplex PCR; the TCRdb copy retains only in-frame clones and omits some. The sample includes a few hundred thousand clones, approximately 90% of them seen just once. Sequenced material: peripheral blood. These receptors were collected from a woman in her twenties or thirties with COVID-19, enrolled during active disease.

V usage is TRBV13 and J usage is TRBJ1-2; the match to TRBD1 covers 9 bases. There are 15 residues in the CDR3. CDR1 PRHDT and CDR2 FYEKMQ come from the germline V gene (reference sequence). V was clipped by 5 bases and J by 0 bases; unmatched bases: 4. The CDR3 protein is CASSPRDRANYGYTF. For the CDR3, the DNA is TGTGCCAGCAGCCCCCGGGACAGGGCTAACTATGGCTACACCTTC.

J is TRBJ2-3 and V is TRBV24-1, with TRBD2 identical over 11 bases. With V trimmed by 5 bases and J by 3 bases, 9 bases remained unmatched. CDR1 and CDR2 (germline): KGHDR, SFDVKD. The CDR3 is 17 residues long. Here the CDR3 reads CATSGGSSGRPTDTQYF. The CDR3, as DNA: TGTGCCACCAGTGGAGGCTCTAGCGGGAGGCCGACAGATACGCAGTATTTT.

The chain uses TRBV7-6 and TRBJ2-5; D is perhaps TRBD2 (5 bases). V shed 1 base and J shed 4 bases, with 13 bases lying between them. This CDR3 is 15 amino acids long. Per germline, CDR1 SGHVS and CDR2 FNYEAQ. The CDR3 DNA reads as TGTGCCAGCAGCTTAGTGTACGGGGAAGGAGAGACCCAGTACTTC. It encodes CASSLVYGEGETQYF.

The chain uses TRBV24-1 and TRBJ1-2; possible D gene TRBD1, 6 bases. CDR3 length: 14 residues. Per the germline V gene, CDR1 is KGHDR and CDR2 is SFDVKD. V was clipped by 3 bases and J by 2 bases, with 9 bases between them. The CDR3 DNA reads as TGTGCCACCAGTGATCCCGGGACAAACTATGGCTACACCTTC. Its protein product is CATSDPGTNYGYTF.

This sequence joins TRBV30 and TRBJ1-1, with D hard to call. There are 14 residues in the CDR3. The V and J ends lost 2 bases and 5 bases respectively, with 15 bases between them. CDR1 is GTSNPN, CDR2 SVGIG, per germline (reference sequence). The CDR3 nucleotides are TGTGCCTGGAGTCCTTCAAACCGCGGGACTGAAGCTTTCTTT. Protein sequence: CAWSPSNRGTEAFF.

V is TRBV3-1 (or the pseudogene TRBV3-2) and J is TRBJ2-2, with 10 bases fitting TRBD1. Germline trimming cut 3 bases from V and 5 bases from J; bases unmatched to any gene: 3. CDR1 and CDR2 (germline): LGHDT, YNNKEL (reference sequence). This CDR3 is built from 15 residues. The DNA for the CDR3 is TGTGCCAGCAGCCACCGGGACAGGGGAACCGGGGAGCTGTTTTTT. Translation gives CASSHRDRGTGELFF.

CDR3: CASSLAVTSLGTQYF. CDR3 bases: TGTGCCAGCAGCTTAGCGGTGACTAGTTTGGGGACCCAGTACTTC. V gene TRBV7-2 combines with J gene TRBJ2-5; TRBD2 is a possible D gene (6 bases). The V end was cut by 0 bases, the J end by 7 bases, with 15 bases between. Germline CDR1 SGHTA, CDR2 FQGNSA. This CDR3 comprises 15 residues.

The CDR3 region is CSARTALGAFF. The CDR3 DNA sequence: TGCAGTGCAAGGACTGCCTTAGGGGCTTTCTTT. The chain has TRBV20-1 and TRBJ1-1; no clear D gene. CDR1 DFQATT and CDR2 SNEGSKA come from the germline V gene (reference sequence). The length of the CDR3 is 11 residues. V shed 6 bases and J shed 11 bases, with 16 bases lying between them.

The CDR3 DNA reads as TGCGCCAGCAGCTTGGGACAGAACAGCAATCAGCCCCAGCATTTT. This gives the protein CASSLGQNSNQPQHF. The V call is TRBV5-1, the J call TRBJ1-5; D might be TRBD1 (5 bases). V was trimmed by 0 bases and J by 1 base, leaving 8 bases between them. CDR3 length equals 15 residues. Germline loops: CDR1 SGHRS, CDR2 YFSETQ.

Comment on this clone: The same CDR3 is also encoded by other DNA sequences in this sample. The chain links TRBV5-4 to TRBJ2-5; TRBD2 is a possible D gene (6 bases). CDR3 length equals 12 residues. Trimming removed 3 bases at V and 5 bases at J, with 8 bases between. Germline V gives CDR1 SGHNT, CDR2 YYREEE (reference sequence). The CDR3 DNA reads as TGTGCCAGCAGCTCTAGCGAGGAGACCCAGTACTTC. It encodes CASSSSEETQYF.

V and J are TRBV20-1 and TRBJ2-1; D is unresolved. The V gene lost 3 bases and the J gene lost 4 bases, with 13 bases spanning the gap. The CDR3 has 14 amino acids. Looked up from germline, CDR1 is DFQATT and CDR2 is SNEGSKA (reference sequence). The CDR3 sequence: CSASFAVDYNEQFF. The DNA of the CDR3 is TGCAGTGCTAGTTTCGCGGTAGATTACAATGAGCAGTTCTTC.

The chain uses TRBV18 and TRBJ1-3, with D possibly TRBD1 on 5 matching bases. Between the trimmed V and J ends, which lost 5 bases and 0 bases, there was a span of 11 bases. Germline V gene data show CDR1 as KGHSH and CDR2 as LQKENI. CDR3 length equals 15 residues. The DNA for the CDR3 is TGTGCCAGCTCAATTCGGGACTACTCTGGAAACACCATATATTTT. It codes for CASSIRDYSGNTIYF.

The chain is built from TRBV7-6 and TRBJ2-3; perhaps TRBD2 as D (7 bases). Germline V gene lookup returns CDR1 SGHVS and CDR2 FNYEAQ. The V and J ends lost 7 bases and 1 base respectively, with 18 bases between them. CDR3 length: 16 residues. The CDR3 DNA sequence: TGTGCCAGCACCGAGGGTCCCGGGGGGCGCACAGATACGCAGTATTTT. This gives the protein CASTEGPGGRTDTQYF.

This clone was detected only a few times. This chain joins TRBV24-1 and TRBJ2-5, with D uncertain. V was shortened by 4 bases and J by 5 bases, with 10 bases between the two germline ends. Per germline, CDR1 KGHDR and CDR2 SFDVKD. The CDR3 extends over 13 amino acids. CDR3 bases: TGTGCCACCAGTGAAGACATGGCGGAGACCCAGTACTTC. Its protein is CATSEDMAETQYF.

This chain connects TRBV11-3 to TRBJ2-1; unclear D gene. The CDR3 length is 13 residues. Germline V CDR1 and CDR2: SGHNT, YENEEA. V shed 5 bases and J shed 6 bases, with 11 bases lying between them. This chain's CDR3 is CASSPVRFNEQFF. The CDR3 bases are TGTGCCAGCAGCCCGGTACGTTTCAATGAGCAGTTCTTC.

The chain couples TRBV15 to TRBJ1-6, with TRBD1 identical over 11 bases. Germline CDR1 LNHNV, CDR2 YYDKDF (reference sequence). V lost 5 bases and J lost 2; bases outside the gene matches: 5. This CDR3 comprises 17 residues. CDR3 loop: CATSPTDRGPYNSPLHF. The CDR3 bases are TGTGCCACCAGCCCGACGGACAGGGGGCCCTATAATTCACCCCTCCACTTT.